The source of this T cell receptor beta chain is a study of blood T cells in healthy people across ages. The second PCR ran roughly 7 to 12 cycles with a sample-barcoded 5' primer and J-beta primers. TCRdb analysed the 5' RACE reads with MiXCR anew, one entry per CDR3 protein. The sample gives about a million distinct CDR3 sequences, roughly 50% of which show up once; over 20% is in the top ten. Trimming left V 6 bases short and J 6 bases short, with 11 bases between. Looked up from germline, CDR1 is MNHEY and CDR2 is SVGAGI. The CDR3 consists of 12 residues. The receptor's source is a woman aged 55 to 70 in good health. What was sequenced was blood. The rearrangement links TRBV6-5 to TRBJ1-1, with TRBD1 as a possible D gene (6 bases). The DNA of the CDR3 is TGTGCCAGCAGGGACAGACAGTCTGAAGCTTTCTTT. Protein: CASRDRQSEAFF.